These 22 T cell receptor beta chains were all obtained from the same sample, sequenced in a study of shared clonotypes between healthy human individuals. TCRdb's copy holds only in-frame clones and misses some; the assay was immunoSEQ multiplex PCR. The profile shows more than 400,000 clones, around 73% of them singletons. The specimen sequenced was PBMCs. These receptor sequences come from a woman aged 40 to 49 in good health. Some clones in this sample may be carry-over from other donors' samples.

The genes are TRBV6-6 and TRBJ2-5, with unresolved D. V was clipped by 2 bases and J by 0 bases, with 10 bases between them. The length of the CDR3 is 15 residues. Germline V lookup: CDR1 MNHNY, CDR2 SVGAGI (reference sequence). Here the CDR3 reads CASSYRVKYQETQYF. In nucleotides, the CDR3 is TGTGCCAGCAGTTACCGGGTGAAGTACCAAGAGACCCAGTACTTC.

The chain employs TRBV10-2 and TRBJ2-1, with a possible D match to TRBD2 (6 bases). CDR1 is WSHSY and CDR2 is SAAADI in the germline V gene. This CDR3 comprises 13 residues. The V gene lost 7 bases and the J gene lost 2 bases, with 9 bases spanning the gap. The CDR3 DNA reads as TGCGCCAGCACCGCGGGGACCTACAATGAGCAGTTCTTC. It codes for CASTAGTYNEQFF.

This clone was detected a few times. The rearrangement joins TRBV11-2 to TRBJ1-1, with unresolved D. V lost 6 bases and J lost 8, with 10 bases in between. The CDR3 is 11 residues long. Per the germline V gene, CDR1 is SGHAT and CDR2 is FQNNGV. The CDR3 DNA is TGTGCCAGCAGTCGGTGGGCAGAAGCTTTCTTT. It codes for CASSRWAEAFF.

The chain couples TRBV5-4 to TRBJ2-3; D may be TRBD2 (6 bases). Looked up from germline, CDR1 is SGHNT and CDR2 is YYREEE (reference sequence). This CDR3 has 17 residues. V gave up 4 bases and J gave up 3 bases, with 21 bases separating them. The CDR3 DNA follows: TGTGCCAGCAGCCGATTAGCGGAGAGTACCAAAACAGATACGCAGTATTTT. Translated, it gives CASSRLAESTKTDTQYF. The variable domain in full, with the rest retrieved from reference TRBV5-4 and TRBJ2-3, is ETGVTQSPTHLIKTRGQQVTLRCSSQSGHNTVSWYQQALGQGPQFIFQYYREEENGRGNFPPRFSGLQFPNYSSELNVNALELDDSALYLCASSRLAESTKTDTQYFGPGTRLTVL.

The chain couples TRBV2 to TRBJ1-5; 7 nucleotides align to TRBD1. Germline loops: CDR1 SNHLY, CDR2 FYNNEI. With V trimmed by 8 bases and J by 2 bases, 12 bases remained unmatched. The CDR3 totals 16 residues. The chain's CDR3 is CASQGQVTTRNQPQHF. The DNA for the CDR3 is TGTGCCAGCCAAGGACAGGTGACAACTCGCAATCAGCCCCAGCATTTT. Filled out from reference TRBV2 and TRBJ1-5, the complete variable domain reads EPEVTQTPSHQVTQMGQEVILRCVPISNHLYFYWYRQILGQKVEFLVSFYNNEISEKSEIFDDQFSVERPDGSNFTLKIRSTKLEDSAMYFCASQGQVTTRNQPQHFGDGTRLSIL.

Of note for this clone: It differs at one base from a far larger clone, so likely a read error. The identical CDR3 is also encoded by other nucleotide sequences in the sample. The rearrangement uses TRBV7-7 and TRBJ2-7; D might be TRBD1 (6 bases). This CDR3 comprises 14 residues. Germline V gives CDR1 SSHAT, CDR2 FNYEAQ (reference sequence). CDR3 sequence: CASSSGQGSYEQYF. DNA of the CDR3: TGTGCTAGCAGCTCGGGGCAGGGGTCCTACGAGCAGTACTTC.

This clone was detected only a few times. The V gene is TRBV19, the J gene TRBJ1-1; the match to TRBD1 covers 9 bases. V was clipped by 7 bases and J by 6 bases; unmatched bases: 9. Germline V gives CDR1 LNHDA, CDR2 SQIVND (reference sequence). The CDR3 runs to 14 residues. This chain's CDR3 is CASIGTGTPPEAFF. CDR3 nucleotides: TGTGCCAGTATAGGGACAGGGACCCCCCCTGAAGCTTTCTTT.

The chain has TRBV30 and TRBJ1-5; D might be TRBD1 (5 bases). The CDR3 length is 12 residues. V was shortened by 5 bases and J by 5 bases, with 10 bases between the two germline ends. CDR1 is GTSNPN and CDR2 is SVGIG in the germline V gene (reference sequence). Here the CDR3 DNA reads TGTGCCTGGGCCGGGACTGATCAGCCCCAGCATTTT. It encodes CAWAGTDQPQHF.

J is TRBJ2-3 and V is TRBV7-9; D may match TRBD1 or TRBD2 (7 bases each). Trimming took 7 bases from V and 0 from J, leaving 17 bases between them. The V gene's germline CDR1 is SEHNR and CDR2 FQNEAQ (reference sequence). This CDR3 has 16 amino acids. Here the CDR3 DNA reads TGTGCCAGCACCCCGGGGACAGCGGGGAGCACAGATACGCAGTATTTT. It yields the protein CASTPGTAGSTDTQYF.

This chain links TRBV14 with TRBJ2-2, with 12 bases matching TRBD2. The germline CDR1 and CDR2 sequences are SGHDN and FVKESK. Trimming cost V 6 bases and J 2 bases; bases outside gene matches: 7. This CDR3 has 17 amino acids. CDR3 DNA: TGTGCCAGCAGAATCGGACTAGCGGGGATTAACACCGGGGAGCTGTTTTTT. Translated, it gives CASRIGLAGINTGELFF.

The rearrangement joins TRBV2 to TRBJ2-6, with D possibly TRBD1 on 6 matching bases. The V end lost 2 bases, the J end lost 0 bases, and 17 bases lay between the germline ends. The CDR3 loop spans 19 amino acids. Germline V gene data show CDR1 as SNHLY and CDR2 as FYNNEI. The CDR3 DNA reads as TGTGCCAGCAGTGAATTTACAGGGATCTTTAGCTCTGGGGCCAACGTCCTGACTTTC. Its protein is CASSEFTGIFSSGANVLTF.

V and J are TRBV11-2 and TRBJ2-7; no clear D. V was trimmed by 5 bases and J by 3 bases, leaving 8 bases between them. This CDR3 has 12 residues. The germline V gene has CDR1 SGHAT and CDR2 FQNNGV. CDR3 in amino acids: CASSPQDYEQYF. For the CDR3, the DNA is TGTGCCAGCAGCCCCCAGGACTACGAGCAGTACTTC.

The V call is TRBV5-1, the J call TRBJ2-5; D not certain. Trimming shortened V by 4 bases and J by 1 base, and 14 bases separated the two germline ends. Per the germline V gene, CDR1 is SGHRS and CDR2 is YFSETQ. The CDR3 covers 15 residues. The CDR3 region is CASSKGNTRQETQYF. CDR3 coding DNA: TGCGCCAGCAGCAAGGGTAACACCCGCCAAGAGACCCAGTACTTC.

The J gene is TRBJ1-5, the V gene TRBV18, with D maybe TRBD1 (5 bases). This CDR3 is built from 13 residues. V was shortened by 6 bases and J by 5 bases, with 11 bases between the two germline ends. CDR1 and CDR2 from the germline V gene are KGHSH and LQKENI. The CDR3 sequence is CASSKTDDQPQHF. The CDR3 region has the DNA TGTGCCAGCTCCAAGACAGACGATCAGCCCCAGCATTTT. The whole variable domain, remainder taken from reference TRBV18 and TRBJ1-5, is NAGVMQNPRHLVRRRGQEARLRCSPMKGHSHVYWYRQLPEEGLKFMVYLQKENIIDESGMPKERFSAEFPKEGPSILRIQQVVRGDSAAYFCASSKTDDQPQHFGDGTRLSIL.

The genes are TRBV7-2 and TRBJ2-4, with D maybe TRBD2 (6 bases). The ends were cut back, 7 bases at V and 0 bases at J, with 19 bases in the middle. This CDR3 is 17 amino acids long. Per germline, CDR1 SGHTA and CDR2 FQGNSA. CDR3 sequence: CASTLTGLSIAKNIQYF. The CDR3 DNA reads TGTGCCAGCACCCTAACGGGACTTTCAATAGCCAAAAACATTCAGTACTTC. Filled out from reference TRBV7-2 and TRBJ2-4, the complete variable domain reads GAGVSQSPSNKVTEKGKDVELRCDPISGHTALYWYRQSLGQGLEFLIYFQGNSAPDKSGLPSDRFSAERTGGSVSTLTIQRTQQEDSAVYLCASTLTGLSIAKNIQYFGAGTRLSVL.

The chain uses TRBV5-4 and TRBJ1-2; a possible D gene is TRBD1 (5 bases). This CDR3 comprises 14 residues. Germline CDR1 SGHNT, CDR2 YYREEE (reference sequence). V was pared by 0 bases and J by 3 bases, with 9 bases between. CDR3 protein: CASSLGREYYGYTF. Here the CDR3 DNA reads TGTGCCAGCAGCTTGGGCAGGGAGTACTATGGCTACACCTTC.

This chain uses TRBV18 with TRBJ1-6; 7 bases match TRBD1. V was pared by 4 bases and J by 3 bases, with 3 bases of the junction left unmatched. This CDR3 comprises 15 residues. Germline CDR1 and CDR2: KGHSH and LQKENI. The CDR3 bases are TGTGCCAGCTCACTAACAGGGGACTATAATTCACCCCTCCACTTT. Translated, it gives CASSLTGDYNSPLHF.

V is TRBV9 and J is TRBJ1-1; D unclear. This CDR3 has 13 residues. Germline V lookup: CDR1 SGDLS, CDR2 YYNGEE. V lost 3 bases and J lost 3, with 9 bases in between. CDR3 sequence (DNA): TGTGCCAGCAGCGAGATCGTTCACACTGAAGCTTTCTTT. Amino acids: CASSEIVHTEAFF.

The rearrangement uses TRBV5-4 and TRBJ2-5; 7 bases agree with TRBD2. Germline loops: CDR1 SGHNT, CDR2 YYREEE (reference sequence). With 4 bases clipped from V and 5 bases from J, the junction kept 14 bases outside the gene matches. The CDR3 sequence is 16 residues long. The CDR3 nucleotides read TGTGCCAGCAGCCAAGTGGGGGGGAGGCCTCGGGAGACCCAGTACTTC. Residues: CASSQVGGRPRETQYF. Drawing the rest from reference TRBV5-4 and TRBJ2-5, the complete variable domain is ETGVTQSPTHLIKTRGQQVTLRCSSQSGHNTVSWYQQALGQGPQFIFQYYREEENGRGNFPPRFSGLQFPNYSSELNVNALELDDSALYLCASSQVGGRPRETQYFGPGTRLLVL.

For the CDR3, the DNA is TGTGCCAGCAGCTCCCCGTACTCCGAGCAGTACTTC. It encodes CASSSPYSEQYF. The chain carries TRBV11-3 and TRBJ2-7, with no clear D. The CDR3 is 12 amino acids. Deletions cut 4 bases from V and 6 bases from J, with 10 bases between. Germline V gene lookup returns CDR1 SGHNT and CDR2 YENEEA.

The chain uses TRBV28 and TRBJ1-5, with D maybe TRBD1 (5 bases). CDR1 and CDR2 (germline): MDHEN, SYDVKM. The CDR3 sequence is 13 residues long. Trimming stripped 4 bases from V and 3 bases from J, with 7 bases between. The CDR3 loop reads CASSWGNNQPQHF. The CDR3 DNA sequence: TGTGCCAGCAGTTGGGGGAACAATCAGCCCCAGCATTTT.

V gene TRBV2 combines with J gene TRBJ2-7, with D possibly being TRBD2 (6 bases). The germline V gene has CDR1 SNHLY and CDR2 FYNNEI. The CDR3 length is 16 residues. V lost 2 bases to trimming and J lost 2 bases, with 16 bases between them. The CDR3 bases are TGTGCCAGCAGTGAACGGGGAGCGGGCCCAACCTACGAGCAGTACTTC. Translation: CASSERGAGPTYEQYF. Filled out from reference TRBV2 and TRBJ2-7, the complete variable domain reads EPEVTQTPSHQVTQMGQEVILRCVPISNHLYFYWYRQILGQKVEFLVSFYNNEISEKSEIFDDQFSVERPDGSNFTLKIRSTKLEDSAMYFCASSERGAGPTYEQYFGPGTRLTVT.